The 25 T cell receptor beta chains reported below all come from one sample, sequenced in a study of shared clonotypes between healthy human individuals. The assay was immunoSEQ multiplex PCR, and TCRdb's table has in-frame clones only and misses some. The sample gives a few million clones, approximately 90% of which show up once; approximately 0.41% is in the top ten. Sequencing used naive CD4+ T cells from PBMCs. Subset in this sample: CD45RA+ positively selected. The receptors come from a man between 18 and 29 years old in good health. Some clones in this sample may be carry-over from other donors' samples.

The chain links TRBV27 to TRBJ2-1; 12 bases match TRBD2. Germline V lookup: CDR1 MNHEY, CDR2 SMNVEV (reference sequence). This CDR3 is built from 14 residues. V shed 9 bases, J shed 6 bases, and the junction held 6 bases outside the gene matches. CDR3 amino acids: CASGLAGRVNEQFF. In DNA, the CDR3 is TGTGCCAGTGGACTAGCGGGAAGGGTCAATGAGCAGTTCTTC.

This sequence joins TRBV7-6 and TRBJ1-6, with D perhaps matching TRBD1 (5 bases). Germline loops: CDR1 SGHVS, CDR2 FNYEAQ. Between the trimmed V and J ends, which lost 6 bases and 10 bases, there was a span of 16 bases. This CDR3 has 14 residues. For the CDR3, the DNA is TGTGCCAGCAGGCTCGACTCCAAGGGGTCACCCCTCCACTTT. This encodes CASRLDSKGSPLHF.

Comment on this clone: Other nucleotide sequences in the sample specify the same CDR3. The J gene is TRBJ1-2, the V gene TRBV27; 9 bases fit TRBD1. V dropped 6 bases and J dropped 2; count of bases not matched to a gene: 4. The CDR3 has 14 residues. Per germline, CDR1 MNHEY and CDR2 SMNVEV (reference sequence). For the CDR3, the DNA is TGTGCCAGCAGACGGACAGGGGAGAACTATGGCTACACCTTC. Translation: CASRRTGENYGYTF.

This chain connects TRBV2 to TRBJ2-1; D gene ambiguous. This CDR3 region has 13 residues. Germline assignment: CDR1 SNHLY and CDR2 FYNNEI. V was shortened by 5 bases and J by 7 bases, with 12 bases between the two germline ends. The CDR3 region is CASSFTAPNEQFF. The CDR3 region has the DNA TGTGCCAGCAGTTTCACAGCCCCAAATGAGCAGTTCTTC.

The V gene is TRBV2, the J gene TRBJ2-7; D unclear. Germline values: CDR1 SNHLY, CDR2 FYNNEI. This CDR3 is 13 amino acids long. V dropped 7 bases and J dropped 3 bases, with 13 bases sitting between them. The CDR3 nucleotides read TGTGCCAGCACCCTAGACGTTAGCTACGAGCAGTACTTC. As protein: CASTLDVSYEQYF.

The chain recombines TRBV5-1 with TRBJ2-3; 8 nucleotides align to TRBD2. CDR3 length: 16 amino acids. Unmatched junction bases numbered 6, after V lost 3 bases and J lost 0 bases. Germline V gives CDR1 SGHRS, CDR2 YFSETQ. The CDR3 spells CASSSGRAHSTDTQYF. CDR3 in DNA: TGCGCCAGCAGCTCCGGGAGGGCCCATAGCACAGATACGCAGTATTTT.

Notes on this clone: This sample also contains other DNA sequences that code for the same CDR3. The rearrangement uses TRBV9 and TRBJ2-6, with no clear D. V lost 2 bases, J lost 1 base, and 4 bases lay in between. Looked up from germline, CDR1 is SGDLS and CDR2 is YYNGEE. The CDR3 is 14 amino acids. CDR3 sequence reads: CASSVPSGANVLTF. The CDR3 DNA reads as TGTGCCAGCAGCGTCCCGTCTGGGGCCAACGTCCTGACTTTC.

The V call is TRBV6-1, the J call TRBJ1-1; unclear D gene. Trimming cost V 4 bases and J 11 bases, with 8 bases left between them. The CDR3 runs 10 residues. CDR1 is MNHNS and CDR2 is SASEGT in the germline V gene. CDR3 in amino acids: CASSVREAFF. Written as DNA, the CDR3 is TGTGCCAGCAGTGTAAGGGAGGCTTTCTTT.

A remark on this clone: The same CDR3 is also encoded by other DNA sequences in this sample. The chain uses TRBV2 and TRBJ1-1, with D unresolved. The ends were cut back, 3 bases at V and 1 base at J, with 9 bases in the middle. Looked up from germline, CDR1 is SNHLY and CDR2 is FYNNEI. The length of the CDR3 is 14 residues. The CDR3 nucleotides are TGTGCCAGCAGTGAGCGGGTTGGGAACACTGAAGCTTTCTTT. Protein product: CASSERVGNTEAFF.

The chain uses TRBV6-6 and TRBJ2-7; no firm D call. The CDR3 totals 13 residues. Germline-derived CDR1 and CDR2 are MNHNY and SVGAGI (reference sequence). V shed 5 bases and J shed 7 bases, with 15 bases lying between them. CDR3 coding DNA: TGTGCCAGCAGTCCAGTACAGATCTGGGAGCAGTACTTC. Protein: CASSPVQIWEQYF.

Only one count was recorded for this clone. At the DNA level, this CDR3 is encoded by other sequences in the same sample as well. The chain is built from TRBV5-1 and TRBJ2-5; D may be TRBD1 (6 bases). This CDR3 is 14 amino acids long. CDR1 is SGHRS, CDR2 YFSETQ, per germline. The V end lost 4 bases, the J end lost 2 bases, and 12 bases lay between the germline ends. CDR3 in DNA: TGCGCCAGCAGCCTCGGGACAACACAAGAGACCCAGTACTTC. Protein: CASSLGTTQETQYF.

V and J are TRBV7-3 and TRBJ2-5; D may be TRBD1 or TRBD2 (5 bases each). CDR3 length equals 14 residues. The V gene lost 4 bases and the J gene lost 1 base, with 10 bases spanning the gap. Looked up from germline, CDR1 is SGHTA and CDR2 is FQGTGA. The CDR3 DNA reads TGTGCCAGCAGCTATACCGGGACCCAAGAGACCCAGTACTTC. Protein: CASSYTGTQETQYF.

The rearrangement links TRBV10-3 to TRBJ1-1; D unclear. The CDR3 extends over 14 amino acids. V dropped 3 bases and J dropped 7 bases, with 15 bases sitting between them. Germline loops: CDR1 ENHRY, CDR2 SYGVKD. The CDR3 DNA follows: TGTGCCATCAGTGAAGGAGCGGAGTGGGATGAAGCTTTCTTT. This encodes CAISEGAEWDEAFF.

The V call is TRBV5-6, the J call TRBJ2-3; a weak D match, TRBD1 (5 bases). This CDR3 is 15 amino acids long. Trimming took 1 base from V and 2 from J, leaving 11 bases between them. Germline-derived CDR1 and CDR2 are SGHDT and YYEEEE. CDR3 loop: CASSLFREPTDTQYF. DNA of the CDR3: TGTGCCAGCAGCTTGTTCAGGGAACCCACAGATACGCAGTATTTT.

The rearrangement uses TRBV2 and TRBJ1-3; a weak D match, TRBD1 (6 bases). CDR1 and CDR2 from the germline V gene are SNHLY and FYNNEI. The CDR3 runs to 18 residues. Deletions cut 7 bases from V and 0 bases from J, with 22 bases between. CDR3 DNA: TGTGCCAGCACACGTACAGGGTCTACCTCTCTCTCTGGAAACACCATATATTTT. Its protein product is CASTRTGSTSLSGNTIYF.

CDR3 nucleotide sequence: TGTGCCAGCAGTCTCACACCGGGACCAGTCGATCAGCCCCAGCATTTT. This gives the protein CASSLTPGPVDQPQHF. The chain joins TRBV28 to TRBJ1-5; possibly TRBD1 for D (5 bases). Trimming stripped 5 bases from V and 5 bases from J, with 19 bases between. The CDR3 loop spans 16 amino acids. The germline V gene has CDR1 MDHEN and CDR2 SYDVKM.

V is TRBV5-4 and J is TRBJ2-5; 10 nucleotides match TRBD1. Germline V gene lookup returns CDR1 SGHNT and CDR2 YYREEE (reference sequence). This CDR3 is built from 16 residues. V shed 3 bases, J shed 5 bases, and the junction held 10 bases outside the gene matches. The CDR3 here is CASSWGGQGRRETQYF. CDR3 nucleotide sequence: TGTGCCAGCAGCTGGGGGGGACAGGGGCGTAGGGAGACCCAGTACTTC.

The chain links TRBV4-2 to TRBJ2-1; D is perhaps TRBD2 (6 bases). Germline CDR1 LGHNA, CDR2 YNFKEQ. V shed 0 bases and J shed 2 bases, with 11 bases lying between them. This CDR3 has 16 amino acids. CDR3 in amino acids: CASSQEGRGAYNEQFF. CDR3 nucleotide sequence: TGTGCCAGCAGCCAAGAGGGGCGGGGCGCCTACAATGAGCAGTTCTTC.

The V and J genes are TRBV5-8 and TRBJ2-1; 14 bases are a match to TRBD2. Germline CDR1 is SGHTS and CDR2 is YDEGEE. This CDR3 has 16 residues. Unmatched junction bases numbered 3, after V lost 0 bases and J lost 7 bases. For the CDR3, the DNA is TGTGCCAGCAGCTTGGGGACTAGCGGGAGGTCGAATGAGCAGTTCTTC. Protein: CASSLGTSGRSNEQFF.

V and J are TRBV7-2 and TRBJ2-2, with 11 bases matching TRBD1. Trimming removed 3 bases from V and 0 bases from J; junction bases left unmatched: 3. CDR3 length equals 17 residues. Germline V gene lookup returns CDR1 SGHTA and CDR2 FQGNSA. CDR3 in DNA: TGTGCCAGCAGCTTGCCGGGACAGGGGGCGAACACCGGGGAGCTGTTTTTT. It encodes CASSLPGQGANTGELFF.

The chain joins TRBV5-8 to TRBJ2-1; D is undetermined. The CDR3 loop spans 16 amino acids. Trimming took off 0 bases at V and 0 bases at J, with 10 bases between the two ends. Looked up from germline, CDR1 is SGHTS and CDR2 is YDEGEE. CDR3 sequence (DNA): TGTGCCAGCAGCTTGGCCACGGAAAGCTCCTACAATGAGCAGTTCTTC. Encoded protein: CASSLATESSYNEQFF.

This rearrangement joins TRBV7-9 to TRBJ2-5; D unresolved. The CDR3 has 14 amino acids. V was pared by 5 bases and J by 0 bases, with 10 bases between. Germline CDR1 SEHNR, CDR2 FQNEAQ (reference sequence). CDR3 residues: CASSAGRYQETQYF. In DNA form, the CDR3 reads TGTGCCAGCAGCGCCGGCAGGTACCAAGAGACCCAGTACTTC.

In its sample, this clone was seen once. This chain links TRBV28 with TRBJ1-2; tentatively, D is TRBD1 (6 bases). Trimming stripped 2 bases from V and 5 bases from J, with 21 bases between. CDR1 is MDHEN, CDR2 SYDVKM, per germline. This CDR3 has 17 residues. The CDR3 coding sequence is TGTGCCAGCAGTTTACCCGGGGGGGCGGTAATGGAGTATGGCTACACCTTC. Its protein is CASSLPGGAVMEYGYTF.

The rearrangement links TRBV7-9 to TRBJ1-2; no clear D. From germline, CDR1 is SEHNR and CDR2 FQNEAQ (reference sequence). The V end lost 5 bases, the J end lost 0 bases, and 25 bases lay between the germline ends. This CDR3 is built from 19 residues. In nucleotides, the CDR3 is TGTGCCAGCAGCGGTCTTAGAGAAAATAGGGCTCAAGCTAACTATGGCTACACCTTC. This codes for CASSGLRENRAQANYGYTF.

This chain joins TRBV7-6 and TRBJ2-6; D perhaps matches TRBD1 (5 bases). The germline V gene has CDR1 SGHVS and CDR2 FNYEAQ. Deletions cut 2 bases from V and 4 bases from J, with 12 bases between. The CDR3 contains 16 residues. The CDR3 DNA reads as TGTGCCAGCAGCTTATCAGGGCGATCCGGGGCCAACGTCCTGACTTTC. Translated: CASSLSGRSGANVLTF.